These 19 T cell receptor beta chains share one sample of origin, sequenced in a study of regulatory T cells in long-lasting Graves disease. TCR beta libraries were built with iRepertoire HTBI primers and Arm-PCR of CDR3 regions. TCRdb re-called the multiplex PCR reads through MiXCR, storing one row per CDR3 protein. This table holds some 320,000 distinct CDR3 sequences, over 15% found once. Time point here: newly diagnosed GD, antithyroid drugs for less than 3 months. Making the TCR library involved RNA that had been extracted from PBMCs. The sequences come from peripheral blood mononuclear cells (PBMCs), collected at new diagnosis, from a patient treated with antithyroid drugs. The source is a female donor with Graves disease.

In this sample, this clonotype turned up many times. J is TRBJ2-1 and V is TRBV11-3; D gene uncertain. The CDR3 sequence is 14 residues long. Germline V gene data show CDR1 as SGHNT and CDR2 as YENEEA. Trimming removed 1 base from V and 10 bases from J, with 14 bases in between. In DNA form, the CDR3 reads TGTGCCAGCAGCTTAGTAGGGCCCGCTCGGGAGCAGTTCTTC. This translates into CASSLVGPAREQFF. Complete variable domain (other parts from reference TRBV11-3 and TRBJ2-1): EAGVVQSPRYKIIEKKQPVAFWCNPISGHNTLYWYLQNLGQGPELLIRYENEEAVDDSQLPKDRFSAERLKGVDSTLKIQPAELGDSAVYLCASSLVGPAREQFFGPGTRLTVL.

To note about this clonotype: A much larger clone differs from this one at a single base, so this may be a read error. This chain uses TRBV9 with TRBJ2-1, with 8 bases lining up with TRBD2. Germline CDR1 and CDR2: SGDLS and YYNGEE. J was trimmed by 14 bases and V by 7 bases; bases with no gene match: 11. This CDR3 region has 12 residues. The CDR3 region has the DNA TGTGCCAGCCGATCACCGGGAGGGCCCGAGTTCTTC. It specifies CASRSPGGPEFF.

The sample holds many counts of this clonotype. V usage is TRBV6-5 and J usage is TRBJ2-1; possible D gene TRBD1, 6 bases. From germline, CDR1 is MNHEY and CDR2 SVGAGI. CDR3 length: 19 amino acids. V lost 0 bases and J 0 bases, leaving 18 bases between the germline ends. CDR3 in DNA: TGTGCCAGCAGTTACTCCTTTCGAGACAGGCAAAGCTCCTACAATGAGCAGTTCTTC. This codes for CASSYSFRDRQSSYNEQFF.

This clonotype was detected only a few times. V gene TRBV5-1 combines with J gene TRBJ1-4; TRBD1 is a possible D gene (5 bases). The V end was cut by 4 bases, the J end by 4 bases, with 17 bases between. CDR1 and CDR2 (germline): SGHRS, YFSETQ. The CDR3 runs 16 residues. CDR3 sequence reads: CASSRDEGQVNEKLFF. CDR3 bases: TGCGCCAGCAGCCGGGACGAGGGGCAGGTTAATGAAAAACTGTTTTTT.

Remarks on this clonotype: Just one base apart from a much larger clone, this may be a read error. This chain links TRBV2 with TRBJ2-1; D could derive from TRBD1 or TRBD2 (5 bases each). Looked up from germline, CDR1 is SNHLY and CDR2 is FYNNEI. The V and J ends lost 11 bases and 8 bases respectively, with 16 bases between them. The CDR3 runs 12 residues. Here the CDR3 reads CAALGRADEQFF. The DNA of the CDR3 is TGTGCCGCCTTGGGGCGGGCCGATGAGCAGTTCTTC.

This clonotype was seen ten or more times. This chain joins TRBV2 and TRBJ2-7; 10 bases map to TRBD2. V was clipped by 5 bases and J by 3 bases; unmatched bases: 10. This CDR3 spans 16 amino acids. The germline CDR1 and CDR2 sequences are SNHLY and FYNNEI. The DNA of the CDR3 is TGTGCCAGCAGTTTTAGGACTAGCGGAGGAGGCTACGAGCAGTACTTC. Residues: CASSFRTSGGGYEQYF. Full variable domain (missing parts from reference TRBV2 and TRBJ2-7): EPEVTQTPSHQVTQMGQEVILRCVPISNHLYFYWYRQILGQKVEFLVSFYNNEISEKSEIFDDQFSVERPDGSNFTLKIRSTKLEDSAMYFCASSFRTSGGGYEQYFGPGTRLTVT.

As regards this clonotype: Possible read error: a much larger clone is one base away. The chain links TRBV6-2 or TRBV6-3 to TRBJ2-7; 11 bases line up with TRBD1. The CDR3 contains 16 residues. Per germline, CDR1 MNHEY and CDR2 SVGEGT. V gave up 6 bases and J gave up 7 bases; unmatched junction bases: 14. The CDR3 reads CASRHRTGGTPNEQYF. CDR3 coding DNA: TGTGCCAGCAGACATCGGACAGGGGGCACCCCCAATGAGCAGTACTTC.

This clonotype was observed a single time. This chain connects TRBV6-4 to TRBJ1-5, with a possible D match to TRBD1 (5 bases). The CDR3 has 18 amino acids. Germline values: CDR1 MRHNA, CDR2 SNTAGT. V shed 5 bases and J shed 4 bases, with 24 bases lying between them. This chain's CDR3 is CASSYYAIGAAGNQPQHF. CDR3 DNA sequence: TGTGCCAGCAGTTACTACGCCATAGGGGCCGCGGGGAATCAGCCCCAGCATTTT.

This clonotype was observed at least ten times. DNA of the CDR3: TGTGCCAGCAGCCAAGATCCGGGCGGAGTCTACGAGCAGTACTTC. Encoded protein: CASSQDPGGVYEQYF. This sequence joins TRBV4-2 and TRBJ2-7, with D uncertain. CDR3 length: 15 amino acids. V was pared by 0 bases and J by 3 bases, with 12 bases between. From germline, CDR1 is LGHNA and CDR2 YNFKEQ.

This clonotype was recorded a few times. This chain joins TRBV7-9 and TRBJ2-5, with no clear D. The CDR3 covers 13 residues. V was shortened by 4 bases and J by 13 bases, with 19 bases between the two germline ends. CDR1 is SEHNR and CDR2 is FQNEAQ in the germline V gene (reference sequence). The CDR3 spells CASSSASTFYGYF. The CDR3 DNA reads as TGTGCCAGCAGCTCAGCTTCAACCTTTTACGGGTACTTC.

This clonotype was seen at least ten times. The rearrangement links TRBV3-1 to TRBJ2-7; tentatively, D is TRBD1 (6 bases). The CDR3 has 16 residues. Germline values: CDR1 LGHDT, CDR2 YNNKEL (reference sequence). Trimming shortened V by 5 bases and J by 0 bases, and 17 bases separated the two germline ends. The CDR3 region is CASSYGQIEISYEQYF. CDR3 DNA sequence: TGTGCCAGCAGCTATGGACAGATTGAGATCTCCTACGAGCAGTACTTC.

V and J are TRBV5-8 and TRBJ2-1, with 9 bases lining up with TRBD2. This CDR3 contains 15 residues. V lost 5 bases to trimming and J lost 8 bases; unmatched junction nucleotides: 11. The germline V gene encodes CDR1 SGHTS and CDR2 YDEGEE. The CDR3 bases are TGTGCCAGCAGAAACAGCGGGGGGTCGTCCCATGAGCAGTTCTTC. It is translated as CASRNSGGSSHEQFF.

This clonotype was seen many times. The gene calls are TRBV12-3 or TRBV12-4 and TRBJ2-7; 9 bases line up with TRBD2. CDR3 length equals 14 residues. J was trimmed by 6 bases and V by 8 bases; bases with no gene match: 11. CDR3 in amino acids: CASCTSGLGREQYF. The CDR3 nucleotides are TGTGCCAGCTGTACTAGCGGGTTGGGCCGCGAGCAGTACTTC.

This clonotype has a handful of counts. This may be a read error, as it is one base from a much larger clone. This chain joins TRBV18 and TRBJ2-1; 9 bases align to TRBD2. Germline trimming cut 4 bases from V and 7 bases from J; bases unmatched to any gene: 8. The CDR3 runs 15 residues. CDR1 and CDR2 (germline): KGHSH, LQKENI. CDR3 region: CASSQPAGGLNEQFF. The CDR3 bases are TGTGCCAGCTCACAGCCCGCGGGAGGGCTGAATGAGCAGTTCTTC.

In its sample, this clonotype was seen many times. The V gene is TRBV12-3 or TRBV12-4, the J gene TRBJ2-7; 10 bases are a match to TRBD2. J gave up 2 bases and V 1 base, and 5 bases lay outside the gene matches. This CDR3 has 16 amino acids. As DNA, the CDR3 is TGTGCCAGCAGTTTAGAAGTAGCGGGAGGTCCCTACGAGCAGTACTTC. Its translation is CASSLEVAGGPYEQYF.

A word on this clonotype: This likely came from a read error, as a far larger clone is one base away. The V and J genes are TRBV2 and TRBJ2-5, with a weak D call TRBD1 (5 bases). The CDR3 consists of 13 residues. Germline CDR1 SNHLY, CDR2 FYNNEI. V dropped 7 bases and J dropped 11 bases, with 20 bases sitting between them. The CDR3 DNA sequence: TGTGCCAGCACTGCAGGGCCAAACTACGGGCAGTACTTC. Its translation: CASTAGPNYGQYF.

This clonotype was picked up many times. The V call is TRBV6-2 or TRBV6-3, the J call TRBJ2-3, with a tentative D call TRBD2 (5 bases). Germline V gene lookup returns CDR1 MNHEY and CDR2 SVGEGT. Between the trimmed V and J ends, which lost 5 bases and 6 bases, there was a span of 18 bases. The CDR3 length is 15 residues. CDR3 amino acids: CASSPGRLATDTQYF. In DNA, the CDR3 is TGTGCCAGCAGTCCCGGTCGGCTAGCTACGGATACGCAGTATTTT.

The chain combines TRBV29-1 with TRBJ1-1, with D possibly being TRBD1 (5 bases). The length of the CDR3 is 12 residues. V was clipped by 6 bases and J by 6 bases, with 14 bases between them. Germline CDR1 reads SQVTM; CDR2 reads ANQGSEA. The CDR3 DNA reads TGCAGCGTGGAGGTGACAGCGGCTGAAGCTTTCTTT. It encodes CSVEVTAAEAFF.

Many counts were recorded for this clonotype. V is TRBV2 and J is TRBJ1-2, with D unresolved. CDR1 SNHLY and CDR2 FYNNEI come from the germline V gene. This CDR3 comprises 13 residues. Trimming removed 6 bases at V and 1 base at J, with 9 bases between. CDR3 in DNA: TGTGCCAGCAGCGTGGACGATAACTATGGCTACACCTTC. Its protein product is CASSVDDNYGYTF. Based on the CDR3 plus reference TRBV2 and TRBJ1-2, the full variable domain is EPEVTQTPSHQVTQMGQEVILRCVPISNHLYFYWYRQILGQKVEFLVSFYNNEISEKSEIFDDQFSVERPDGSNFTLKIRSTKLEDSAMYFCASSVDDNYGYTFGSGTRLTVV.